The rows below give T cell receptor beta chains drawn from one sample of a study of blood T cells in healthy people across ages. MiXCR, run by TCRdb on the 5' RACE reads, gives a single entry per CDR3 protein. The sample holds around 700,000 distinct CDR3 sequences; more than 20% are singletons and the top ten take roughly a tenth. The data also belong to a second study, concerning T cells of mothers and their children.

Material for sequencing was blood. The receptors here all came from a boy aged 5 to 17 in good health. CDR3s include the opening cysteine and the closing phenylalanine or tryptophan. Fields, in order: D gene, J gene, V gene, CDR3 protein. D genes are given only for firm matches.

>-|TRBJ2-7|TRBV3-1
CASSQVRGGVHEQYF
>TRBD2|-|TRBV7-6
CASSLVTSGSEQYF
>TRBD1|TRBJ1-4|TRBV6-5
CASKTGRFEKLFF
>TRBD2|TRBJ2-5|TRBV28
CASSLYPSGTETQYF
>-|TRBJ2-7|TRBV7-6
CASSLRDQSYEQYF
>TRBD1|TRBJ1-2|TRBV12-3/TRBV12-4
CASSYRTGGSYGYTF
>-|TRBJ2-1|TRBV2
CASMSMFNEQFF
>TRBD2|TRBJ2-3|TRBV7-2
CASSLGTSGSGDTQYF
>TRBD2|TRBJ2-3|TRBV29-1
CSVEGGTSGETDTQYF
>TRBD1|-|TRBV20-1
CSARDVQGAFFNEQFF